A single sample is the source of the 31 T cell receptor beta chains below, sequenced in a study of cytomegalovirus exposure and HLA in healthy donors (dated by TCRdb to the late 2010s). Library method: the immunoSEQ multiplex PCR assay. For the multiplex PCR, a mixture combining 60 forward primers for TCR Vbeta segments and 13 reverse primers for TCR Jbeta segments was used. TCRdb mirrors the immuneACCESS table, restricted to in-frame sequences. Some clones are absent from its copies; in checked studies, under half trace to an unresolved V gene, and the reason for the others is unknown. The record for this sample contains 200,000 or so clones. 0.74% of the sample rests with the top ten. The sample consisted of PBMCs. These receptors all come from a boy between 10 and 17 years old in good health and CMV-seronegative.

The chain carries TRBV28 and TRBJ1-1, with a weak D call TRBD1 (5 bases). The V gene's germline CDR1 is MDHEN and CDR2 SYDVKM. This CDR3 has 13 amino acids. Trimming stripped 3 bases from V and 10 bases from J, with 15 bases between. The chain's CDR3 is CASSFNRQIIAFF. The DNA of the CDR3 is TGTGCCAGCAGTTTTAACAGGCAGATAATAGCTTTCTTT. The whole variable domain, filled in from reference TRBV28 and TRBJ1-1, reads DVKVTQSSRYLVKRTGEKVFLECVQDMDHENMFWYRQDPGLGLRLIYFSYDVKMKEKGDIPEGYSVSREKKERFSLILESASTNQTSMYLCASSFNRQIIAFFGQGTRLTVV.

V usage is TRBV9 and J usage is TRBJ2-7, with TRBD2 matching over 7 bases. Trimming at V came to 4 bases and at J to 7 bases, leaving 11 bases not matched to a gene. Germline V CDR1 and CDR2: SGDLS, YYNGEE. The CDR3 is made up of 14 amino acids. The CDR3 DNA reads TGTGCCAGCAGCAAGCGGGACCTCCGAGGGGAGCAGTACTTC. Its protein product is CASSKRDLRGEQYF. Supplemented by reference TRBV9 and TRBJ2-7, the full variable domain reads DSGVTQTPKHLITATGQRVTLRCSPRSGDLSVYWYQQSLDQGLQFLIQYYNGEERAKGNILERFSAQQFPDLHSELNLSSLELGDSALYFCASSKRDLRGEQYFGPGTRLTVT.

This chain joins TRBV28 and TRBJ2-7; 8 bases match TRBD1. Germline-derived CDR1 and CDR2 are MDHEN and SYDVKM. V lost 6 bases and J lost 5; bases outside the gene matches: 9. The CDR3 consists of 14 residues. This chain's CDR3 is CASRSRQGADEQYF. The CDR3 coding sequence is TGTGCCAGCAGATCCCGGCAGGGGGCAGACGAGCAGTACTTC.

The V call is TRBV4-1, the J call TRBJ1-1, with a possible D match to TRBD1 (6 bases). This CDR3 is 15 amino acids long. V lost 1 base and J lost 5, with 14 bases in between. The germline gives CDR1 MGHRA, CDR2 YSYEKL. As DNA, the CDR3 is TGCGCCAGCAGCCAAGGGGGGCAGCATAGGACTGAAGCTTTCTTT. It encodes CASSQGGQHRTEAFF.

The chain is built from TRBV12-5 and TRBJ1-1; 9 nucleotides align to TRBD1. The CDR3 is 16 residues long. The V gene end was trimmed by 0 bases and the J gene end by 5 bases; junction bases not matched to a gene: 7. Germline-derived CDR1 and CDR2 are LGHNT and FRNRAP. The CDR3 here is CASGLVLNRGLTEAFF. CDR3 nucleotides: TGTGCTAGTGGTTTGGTACTAAACAGGGGGCTTACTGAAGCTTTCTTT.

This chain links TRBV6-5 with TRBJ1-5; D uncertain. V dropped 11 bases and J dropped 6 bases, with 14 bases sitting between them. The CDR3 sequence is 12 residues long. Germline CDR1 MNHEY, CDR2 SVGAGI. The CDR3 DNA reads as TGTGCCTCCGACCTTGGGAGTCAGCCCCAGCATTTT. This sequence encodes CASDLGSQPQHF.

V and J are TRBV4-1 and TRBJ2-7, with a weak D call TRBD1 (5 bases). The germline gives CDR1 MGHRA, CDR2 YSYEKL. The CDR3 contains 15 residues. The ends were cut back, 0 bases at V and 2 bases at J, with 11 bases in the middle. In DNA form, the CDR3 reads TGCGCCAGCAGCCAAGATGGGCAGGGTGCCTACGAGCAGTACTTC. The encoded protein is CASSQDGQGAYEQYF.

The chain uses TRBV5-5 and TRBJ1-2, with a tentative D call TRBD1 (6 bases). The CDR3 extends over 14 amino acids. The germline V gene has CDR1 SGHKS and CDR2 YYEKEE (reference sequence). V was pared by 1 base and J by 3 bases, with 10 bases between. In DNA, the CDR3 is TGTGCCAGCAGCTTGACAGGGTTAGACTATGGCTACACCTTC. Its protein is CASSLTGLDYGYTF.

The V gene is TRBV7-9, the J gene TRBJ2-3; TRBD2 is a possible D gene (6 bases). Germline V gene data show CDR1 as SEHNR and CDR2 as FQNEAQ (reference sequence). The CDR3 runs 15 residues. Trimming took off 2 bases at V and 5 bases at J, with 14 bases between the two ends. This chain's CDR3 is CASSLLGPAGDTQYF. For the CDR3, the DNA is TGTGCCAGCAGCTTACTGGGACCAGCGGGAGATACGCAGTATTTT.

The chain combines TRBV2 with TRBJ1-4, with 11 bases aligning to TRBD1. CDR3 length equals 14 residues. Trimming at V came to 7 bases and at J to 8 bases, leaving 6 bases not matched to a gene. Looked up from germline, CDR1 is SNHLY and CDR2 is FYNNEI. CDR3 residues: CASKGQGAKEKLFF. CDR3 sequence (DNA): TGTGCCAGCAAAGGACAGGGGGCGAAGGAAAAACTGTTTTTT.

The CDR3 coding sequence is TGTGCCAGCAGTGGTACAGGGGGGGCCACAGATACGCAGTATTTT. Translating it yields CASSGTGGATDTQYF. The chain is built from TRBV6-4 and TRBJ2-3, with D perhaps matching TRBD1 (8 bases). The CDR3 has 15 residues. Trimming cost V 4 bases and J 2 bases, with 13 bases left between them. Germline V lookup: CDR1 MRHNA, CDR2 SNTAGT.

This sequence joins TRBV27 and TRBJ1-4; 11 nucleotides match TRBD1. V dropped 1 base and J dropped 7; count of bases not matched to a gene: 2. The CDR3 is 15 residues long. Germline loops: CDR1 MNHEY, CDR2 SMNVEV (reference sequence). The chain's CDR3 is CASSLWGQGGEKLFF. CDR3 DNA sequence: TGTGCCAGCAGTTTATGGGGACAGGGGGGTGAAAAACTGTTTTTT.

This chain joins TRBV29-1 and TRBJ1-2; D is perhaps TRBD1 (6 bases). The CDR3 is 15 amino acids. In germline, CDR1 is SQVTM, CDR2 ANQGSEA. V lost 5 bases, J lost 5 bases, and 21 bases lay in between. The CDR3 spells CSVRSQEQGRYGYTF. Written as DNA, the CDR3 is TGCAGCGTTCGGTCCCAGGAGCAGGGGCGATATGGCTACACCTTC.

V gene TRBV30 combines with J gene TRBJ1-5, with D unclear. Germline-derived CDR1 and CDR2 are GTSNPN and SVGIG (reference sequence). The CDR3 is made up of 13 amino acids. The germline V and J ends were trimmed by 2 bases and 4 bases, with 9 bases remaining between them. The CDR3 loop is CAWSWQDNQPQHF. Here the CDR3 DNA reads TGTGCCTGGAGTTGGCAGGATAATCAGCCCCAGCATTTT.

DNA of the CDR3: TGTGCCAGTACCAGCCCACGGGGGGTTGGATCCAACTATGGCTACACCTTC. Translating it yields CASTSPRGVGSNYGYTF. This chain connects TRBV19 to TRBJ1-2, with TRBD1 as a possible D gene (5 bases). CDR3 size: 17 residues. The germline gives CDR1 LNHDA, CDR2 SQIVND (reference sequence). The ends were cut back, 7 bases at V and 2 bases at J, with 23 bases in the middle.

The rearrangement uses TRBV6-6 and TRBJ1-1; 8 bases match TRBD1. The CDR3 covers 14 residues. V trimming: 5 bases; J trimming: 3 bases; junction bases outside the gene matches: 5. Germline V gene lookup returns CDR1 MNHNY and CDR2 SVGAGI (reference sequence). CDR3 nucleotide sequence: TGTGCCAGCAGTCCAGGGGGCGCGCACACTGAAGCTTTCTTT. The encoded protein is CASSPGGAHTEAFF.

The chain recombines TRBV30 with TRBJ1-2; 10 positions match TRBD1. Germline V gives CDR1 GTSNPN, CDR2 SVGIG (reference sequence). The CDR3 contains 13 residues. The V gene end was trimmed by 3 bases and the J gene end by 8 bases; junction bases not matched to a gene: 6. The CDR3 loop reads CAWRRTGGRGYTF. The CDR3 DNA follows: TGTGCCTGGAGAAGGACAGGGGGGCGCGGCTACACCTTC.

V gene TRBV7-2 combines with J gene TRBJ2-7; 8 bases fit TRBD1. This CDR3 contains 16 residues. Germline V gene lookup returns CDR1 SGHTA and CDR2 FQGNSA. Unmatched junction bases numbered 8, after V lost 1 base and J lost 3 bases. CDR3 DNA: TGTGCCAGCAGCTTAGATCCGGGACAGGAAATCTACGAGCAGTACTTC. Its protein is CASSLDPGQEIYEQYF. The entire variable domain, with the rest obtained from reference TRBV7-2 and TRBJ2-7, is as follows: GAGVSQSPSNKVTEKGKDVELRCDPISGHTALYWYRQSLGQGLEFLIYFQGNSAPDKSGLPSDRFSAERTGGSVSTLTIQRTQQEDSAVYLCASSLDPGQEIYEQYFGPGTRLTVT.

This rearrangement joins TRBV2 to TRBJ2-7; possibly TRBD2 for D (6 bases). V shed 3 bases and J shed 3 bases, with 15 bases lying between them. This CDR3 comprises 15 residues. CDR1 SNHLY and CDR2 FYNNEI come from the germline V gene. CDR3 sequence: CASSEGVAALYEQYF. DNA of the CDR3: TGTGCCAGCAGTGAGGGGGTAGCGGCCCTCTACGAGCAGTACTTC.

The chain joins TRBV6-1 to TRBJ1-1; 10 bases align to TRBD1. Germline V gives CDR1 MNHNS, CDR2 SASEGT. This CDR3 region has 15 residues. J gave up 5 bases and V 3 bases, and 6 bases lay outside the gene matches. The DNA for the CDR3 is TGTGCCAGCAGTGAGCGGACAGGGGGGAGGACTGAAGCTTTCTTT. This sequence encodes CASSERTGGRTEAFF.

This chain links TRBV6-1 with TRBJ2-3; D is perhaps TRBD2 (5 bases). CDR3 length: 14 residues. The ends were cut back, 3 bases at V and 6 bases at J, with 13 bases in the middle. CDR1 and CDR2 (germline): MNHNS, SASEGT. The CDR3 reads CASSDGNQVDTQYF. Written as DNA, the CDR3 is TGTGCCAGCAGTGACGGGAACCAGGTCGATACGCAGTATTTT.

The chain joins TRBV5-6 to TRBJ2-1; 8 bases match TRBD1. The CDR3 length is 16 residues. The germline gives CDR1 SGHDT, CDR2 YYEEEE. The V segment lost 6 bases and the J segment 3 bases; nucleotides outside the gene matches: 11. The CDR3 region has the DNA TGTGCCAGCATAAGAGCTTCCGGACAGGGCTACAATGAGCAGTTCTTC. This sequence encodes CASIRASGQGYNEQFF.

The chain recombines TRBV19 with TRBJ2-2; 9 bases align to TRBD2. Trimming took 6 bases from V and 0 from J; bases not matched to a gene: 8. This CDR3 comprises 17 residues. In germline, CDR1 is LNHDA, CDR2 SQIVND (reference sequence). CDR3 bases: TGTGCCAGTAGAGGGCTAGCGGGGTTCGCGAACACCGGGGAGCTGTTTTTT. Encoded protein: CASRGLAGFANTGELFF.

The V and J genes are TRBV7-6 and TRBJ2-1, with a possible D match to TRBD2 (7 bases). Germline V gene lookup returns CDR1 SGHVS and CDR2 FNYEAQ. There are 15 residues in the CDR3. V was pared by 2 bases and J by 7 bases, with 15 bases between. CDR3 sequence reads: CASSLSPGGPNEQFF. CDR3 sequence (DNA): TGTGCCAGCAGCTTATCGCCGGGGGGCCCGAATGAGCAGTTCTTC.

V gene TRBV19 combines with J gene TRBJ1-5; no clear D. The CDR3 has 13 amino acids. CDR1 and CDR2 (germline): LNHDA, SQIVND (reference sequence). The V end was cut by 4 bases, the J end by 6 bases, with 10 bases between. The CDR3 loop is CASSRQEGQPQHF. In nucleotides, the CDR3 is TGTGCCAGTAGTAGGCAGGAGGGTCAGCCCCAGCATTTT.

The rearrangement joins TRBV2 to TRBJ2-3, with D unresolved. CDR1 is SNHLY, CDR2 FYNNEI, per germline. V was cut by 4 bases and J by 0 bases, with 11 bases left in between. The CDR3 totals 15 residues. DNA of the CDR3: TGTGCCAGCAGTGTAGCTACAACCAGCACAGATACGCAGTATTTT. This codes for CASSVATTSTDTQYF.

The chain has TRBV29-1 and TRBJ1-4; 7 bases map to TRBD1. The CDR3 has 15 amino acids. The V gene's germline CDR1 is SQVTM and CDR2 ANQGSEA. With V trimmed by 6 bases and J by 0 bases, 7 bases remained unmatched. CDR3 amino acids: CSVIDRVTTNEKLFF. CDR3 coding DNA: TGCAGCGTAATTGACAGGGTTACAACTAATGAAAAACTGTTTTTT.

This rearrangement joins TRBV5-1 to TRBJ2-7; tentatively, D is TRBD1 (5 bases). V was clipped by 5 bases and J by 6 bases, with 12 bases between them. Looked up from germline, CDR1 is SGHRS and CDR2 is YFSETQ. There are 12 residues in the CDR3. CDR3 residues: CASRYDSSEQYF. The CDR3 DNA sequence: TGCGCCAGCAGGTACGACAGTTCCGAGCAGTACTTC.

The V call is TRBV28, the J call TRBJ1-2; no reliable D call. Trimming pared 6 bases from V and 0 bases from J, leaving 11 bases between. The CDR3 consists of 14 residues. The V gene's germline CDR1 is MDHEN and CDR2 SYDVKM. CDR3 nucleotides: TGTGCCAGCAGCTCCGACGGAGCTAACTATGGCTACACCTTC. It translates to CASSSDGANYGYTF.

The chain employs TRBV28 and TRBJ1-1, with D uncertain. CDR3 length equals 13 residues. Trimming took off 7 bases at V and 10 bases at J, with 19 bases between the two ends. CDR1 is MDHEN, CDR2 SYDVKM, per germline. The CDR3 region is CASTAPLFAVAFF. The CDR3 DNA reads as TGTGCCAGCACTGCCCCTCTATTTGCTGTAGCTTTCTTT.

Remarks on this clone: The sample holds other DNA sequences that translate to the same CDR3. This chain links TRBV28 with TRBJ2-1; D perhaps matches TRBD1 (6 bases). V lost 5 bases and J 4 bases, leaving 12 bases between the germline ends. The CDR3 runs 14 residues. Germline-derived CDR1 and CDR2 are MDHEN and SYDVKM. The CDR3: CASSRGGTYNEQFF. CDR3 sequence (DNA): TGTGCCAGCAGTCGAGGGGGTACGTACAATGAGCAGTTCTTC.